This TCR beta chain comes out of a study of T cell responses to AZD1222 COVID-19 vaccine. Whole-study context: The analysis combined second doses at about 4 or about 12 weeks.

Data came from immunoSEQ multiplex PCR; TCRdb stores just in-frame clones and leaves some out. The sample contains roughly 83,000 clones, around 86% of which appear only once. With regard to this clone: Antigen: not known.

Findings and caveats of the study: Two doses of AZD1222 preceded a rise in Spike-specific TCR breadth and depth. Most donors were white British, females outnumbered males, and clonal diversity was possibly underestimated.

The specimen was peripheral blood, collected on day 0 of AZD1222 vaccination. This clonotype was sampled from an adult in good health.

The CDR3 here is CASSPRSAGLNTEAFF. CDR3 bases: TGTGCCAGCTCACCACGTTCGGCAGGCCTGAACACTGAAGCTTTCTTT. The chain links TRBV18 to TRBJ1-1; D gene unclear. CDR3 length: 16 amino acids. Germline assignment: CDR1 KGHSH and CDR2 LQKENI. Trimming removed 1 base from V and 0 bases from J, with 12 bases in between.